Below are 11 T cell receptor beta chains sequenced from a single sample in a study of T cell responses to AZD1222 COVID-19 vaccine. Only in-frame clones appear in the TCRdb table, and some are missing; sequencing was by immunoSEQ multiplex PCR. The table has some 72,000 clones, 92% seen once; the top ten hold roughly 7%. The sequences come from peripheral blood, collected on day 0 of MenACWY control vaccination. The receptors stem from an adult in good health.

The chain carries TRBV9 and TRBJ1-2; 7 nucleotides align to TRBD1. J was trimmed by 3 bases and V by 2 bases; bases with no gene match: 4. CDR3 length: 14 amino acids. The germline V gene encodes CDR1 SGDLS and CDR2 YYNGEE. In DNA form, the CDR3 reads TGTGCCAGCAGCGTTGCCCAGGGGGACTATGGCTACACCTTC. It codes for CASSVAQGDYGYTF.

The J gene is TRBJ1-2, the V gene TRBV28, with D uncertain. The germline CDR1 and CDR2 sequences are MDHEN and SYDVKM. The CDR3 runs 14 residues. Trimming removed 3 bases from V and 2 bases from J, with 10 bases in between. The DNA of the CDR3 is TGTGCCAGCAGTTTGAGTCAGGCCAACTATGGCTACACCTTC. Amino acid sequence: CASSLSQANYGYTF.

This clone is judged hyperexpanded. CDR3 in DNA: TGTGCCAGCAGCTTAGGACAGGGGATCCGGCTAGCGGGAACCGGGGAGCTGTTTTTT. Its translation is CASSLGQGIRLAGTGELFF. This chain connects TRBV11-2 to TRBJ2-2; TRBD2 is a possible D gene (9 bases). Per the germline V gene, CDR1 is SGHAT and CDR2 is FQNNGV. CDR3 length: 19 amino acids. Trimming took off 1 base at V and 5 bases at J, with 23 bases between the two ends.

The chain recombines TRBV3-1 (or the pseudogene TRBV3-2) with TRBJ2-7; 8 bases map to TRBD1. The germline V gene has CDR1 LGHDT and CDR2 YNNKEL (reference sequence). J was trimmed by 3 bases and V by 4 bases; bases with no gene match: 5. This CDR3 comprises 14 residues. Here the CDR3 reads CASSPGQGIYEQYF. CDR3 coding DNA: TGTGCCAGCAGCCCCGGACAGGGAATCTACGAGCAGTACTTC.

This chain links TRBV5-4 with TRBJ1-1, with 7 bases identical to TRBD1. Germline V lookup: CDR1 SGHNT, CDR2 YYREEE (reference sequence). CDR3 length: 13 residues. J lost 5 bases, V lost 0 bases, and 1 base had no gene match. DNA for the CDR3: TGTGCCAGCAGCTTGGTCAGGGGGACTGAAGCTTTCTTT. Translated: CASSLVRGTEAFF.

V and J are TRBV28 and TRBJ1-1; D gene unclear. Germline CDR1 MDHEN, CDR2 SYDVKM. The CDR3 totals 12 residues. V gave up 3 bases and J gave up 4 bases, with 6 bases separating them. This CDR3 reads CASSFRFTEAFF. CDR3 in DNA: TGTGCCAGCAGTTTCAGGTTCACTGAAGCTTTCTTT.

This clone was found once. This chain joins TRBV7-2 and TRBJ2-3; 12 positions match TRBD2. This CDR3 spans 14 amino acids. Germline V gene data show CDR1 as SGHTA and CDR2 as FQGNSA. Trimming at V came to 4 bases and at J to 11 bases, leaving 7 bases not matched to a gene. The CDR3 is CASSSETSGGLQYF. CDR3 DNA sequence: TGTGCCAGCAGCTCCGAGACTAGCGGGGGACTGCAGTATTTT.

The V call is TRBV19, the J call TRBJ2-3, with a weak D call TRBD1 (6 bases). V was shortened by 3 bases and J by 3 bases, with 7 bases between the two germline ends. This CDR3 has 13 residues. The germline CDR1 and CDR2 sequences are LNHDA and SQIVND (reference sequence). The CDR3 coding sequence is TGTGCCAGTAGTATCCAGGGGACAGATACGCAGTATTTT. Translated: CASSIQGTDTQYF. The full variable domain, in which reference TRBV19 and TRBJ2-3 provide the parts outside the CDR3, is DGGITQSPKYLFRKEGQNVTLSCEQNLNHDAMYWYRQDPGQGLRLIYYSQIVNDFQKGDIAEGYSVSREKKESFPLTVTSAQKNPTAFYLCASSIQGTDTQYFGPGTRLTVL.

The V gene is TRBV19, the J gene TRBJ1-2; D not certain. V dropped 3 bases and J dropped 8 bases, with 13 bases sitting between them. Per germline, CDR1 LNHDA and CDR2 SQIVND (reference sequence). This CDR3 spans 13 amino acids. The CDR3 is CASSILSGNGYTF. The DNA of the CDR3 is TGTGCCAGTAGTATTTTGTCGGGAAACGGCTACACCTTC.

This clone was recorded once. The chain uses TRBV6-6 and TRBJ2-4; 8 bases match TRBD1. This CDR3 is built from 16 residues. CDR1 and CDR2 from the germline V gene are MNHNY and SVGAGI (reference sequence). The junction had 9 bases not matched to a gene; V was cut back by 5 bases and J by 3 bases. CDR3 DNA sequence: TGTGCCAGCAGTCGACAGGGGACCGCAAGCAAAAACATTCAGTACTTC. This sequence encodes CASSRQGTASKNIQYF.

The chain carries TRBV5-1 and TRBJ2-3, with D unresolved. V gave up 0 bases and J gave up 10 bases, with 18 bases separating them. Germline V CDR1 and CDR2: SGHRS, YFSETQ. CDR3 length: 15 residues. CDR3 sequence reads: CASSLARQLGRAQYF. DNA for the CDR3: TGCGCCAGCAGCTTGGCCCGCCAGCTCGGGCGTGCGCAGTATTTT.